Following are 5 T cell receptor beta chains from one sample sequenced in a study. Each CDR3 protein gets one entry after TCRdb re-called the 5' RACE reads with MiXCR. The sample has 35,000 to 50,000 distinct CDR3 sequences, around 30% seen once; the top ten hold approximately 4.1%. Sequencing input: tumor-infiltrating memory CD4+ T cells sorted from the breast tumor. Subset reported: memory CD4+ T cells, CD4+CD45RO+CD25-. The receptors stem from a female donor with breast cancer.

This clonotype came up a few times. The chain links TRBV18 to TRBJ1-1; tentatively, D is TRBD1 (5 bases). The CDR3 sequence is 13 residues long. The germline V and J ends were trimmed by 6 bases and 4 bases, with 12 bases remaining between them. CDR1 and CDR2 from the germline V gene are KGHSH and LQKENI. The CDR3 sequence is CASSKTDLTEAFF. CDR3 bases: TGTGCCAGCTCGAAGACAGACCTCACTGAAGCTTTCTTT.

This clonotype was recorded a few times. The rearrangement uses TRBV7-9 and TRBJ1-1; D not resolved. The CDR3 covers 13 residues. Trimming took off 5 bases at V and 1 base at J, with 8 bases between the two ends. The germline gives CDR1 SEHNR, CDR2 FQNEAQ (reference sequence). The DNA of the CDR3 is TGTGCCAGCAGCCTTAGGGCGAACACTGAAGCTTTCTTT. Its protein product is CASSLRANTEAFF.

The rearrangement uses TRBV7-9 and TRBJ2-1; D unclear. The CDR3 sequence is 13 residues long. Germline values: CDR1 SEHNR, CDR2 FQNEAQ (reference sequence). Between the trimmed V and J ends, which lost 11 bases and 5 bases, there was a span of 16 bases. This CDR3 reads CAGQLPNDNEQFF. For the CDR3, the DNA is TGTGCCGGTCAGCTGCCAAACGACAATGAGCAGTTCTTC.

J is TRBJ2-1 and V is TRBV3-1, with 10 nucleotides matching TRBD2. V shed 0 bases, J shed 10 bases, and the junction held 9 bases outside the gene matches. This CDR3 is 16 amino acids long. CDR1 and CDR2 (germline): LGHDT, YNNKEL (reference sequence). The chain's CDR3 is CASSQDLGLARREQFF. CDR3 coding DNA: TGTGCCAGCAGCCAAGATTTGGGACTAGCGAGGCGGGAGCAGTTCTTC.

This clonotype was seen a handful of times. The chain is built from TRBV12-3 or TRBV12-4 and TRBJ2-1; 10 bases match TRBD2. Trimming at V came to 8 bases and at J to 8 bases, leaving 12 bases not matched to a gene. The CDR3 runs 15 residues. The CDR3 protein is CASGQGAGGFYEQFF. The CDR3 bases are TGTGCCAGCGGTCAGGGAGCGGGGGGGTTCTATGAGCAGTTCTTC.